The next 19 T cell receptor beta chains were all read from a single sample in a study of CD8+CD57+ T cells in acquired aplastic anemia. The authors sequenced patients whose flow cytometry had shown CD8+CD57+ cell expansion. The template for TCR beta VDJ and CDR3 sequence profiling was genomic DNA. TCRdb used MiXCR to reprocess the reads, holding one entry per CDR3 protein. The repertoire holds about 180,000 distinct CDR3 sequences, with approximately 48% as singletons. Source material: sorted CD4+, CD8+, or CD8+CD57+ T cells (not recorded which) from PBMCs. The receptors derive from a human donor with aplastic anemia.

The chain is built from TRBV5-1 and TRBJ2-7; no reliable D call. The germline CDR1 and CDR2 sequences are SGHRS and YFSETQ. V was trimmed by 5 bases and J by 5 bases, leaving 23 bases between them. This CDR3 spans 16 amino acids. CDR3 bases: TGCGCCAGCAGTTTCGGAGCCGGCTCCCCCCCACACGAGCAGTACTTC. This encodes CASSFGAGSPPHEQYF.

This clonotype was seen a few times. This clone may be a read error of a much larger clone one base away. V gene TRBV5-5 combines with J gene TRBJ2-7; 9 bases map to TRBD2. Looked up from germline, CDR1 is SGHKS and CDR2 is YYEKEE (reference sequence). Trimming took 6 bases from V and 4 from J; bases not matched to a gene: 14. The CDR3 extends over 16 amino acids. In DNA, the CDR3 is TGTGCCAGCACCTCCATCCCTGCGGGAGGGTGTTACGAGCAGTACTTC. Amino acid sequence: CASTSIPAGGCYEQYF. Full variable domain (remainder filled in from reference TRBV5-5 and TRBJ2-7): DAGVTQSPTHLIKTRGQQVTLRCSPISGHKSVSWYQQVLGQGPQFIFQYYEKEERGRGNFPDRFSARQFPNYSSELNVNALLLGDSALYLCASTSIPAGGCYEQYFGPGTRLTVT.

The chain is built from TRBV10-2 and TRBJ1-5; D possibly corresponds to TRBD1 (6 bases). Between the trimmed V and J ends, which lost 8 bases and 3 bases, there was a span of 14 bases. The CDR3 sequence is 14 residues long. Per germline, CDR1 WSHSY and CDR2 SAAADI. CDR3 loop: CASSPQGFNQPQHF. The CDR3 DNA reads as TGCGCCAGCTCACCTCAGGGGTTCAATCAGCCCCAGCATTTT.

This clonotype was observed once. The CDR3 is CASSLAGTNYNSPLHF. The DNA of the CDR3 is TGCGCCAGCAGCTTGGCTGGGACAAACTATAATTCACCCCTCCACTTT. This rearrangement joins TRBV5-1 to TRBJ1-6, with D possibly being TRBD1 (6 bases). V lost 0 bases and J lost 3, with 10 bases in between. This CDR3 spans 16 amino acids. Per germline, CDR1 SGHRS and CDR2 YFSETQ.

The rearrangement uses TRBV12-3 or TRBV12-4 and TRBJ2-5, with 7 bases matching TRBD1. The CDR3 loop spans 15 amino acids. The trim removed 6 bases at V and 5 bases at J, leaving 12 bases unmatched. The CDR3 DNA follows: TGTGCCAGCAGCTACGCTGGACAGGCTGTGGAGACCCAGTACTTC. Translation: CASSYAGQAVETQYF.

This clonotype was seen repeatedly, ten times or more. The chain uses TRBV2 and TRBJ1-1; tentatively, D is TRBD1 (5 bases). CDR1 and CDR2 (germline): SNHLY, FYNNEI. V was clipped by 3 bases and J by 0 bases, with 8 bases between them. This CDR3 comprises 14 residues. The CDR3 region has the DNA TGTGCCAGCAGTGAGGGGACCTTGAACACTGAAGCTTTCTTT. This codes for CASSEGTLNTEAFF.

Written as DNA, the CDR3 is TGTGCCAGCCTGGCCCCGGGGCTCGGGGAGCTGTTTTTT. Its translation: CASLAPGLGELFF. The chain uses TRBV5-7 and TRBJ2-2; the D gene could be TRBD1 or TRBD2 (5 bases each). TRBV5-7 is designated an ORF whose function remains uncertain. V lost 7 bases, J lost 7 bases, and 14 bases lay in between. This CDR3 spans 13 amino acids.

This clonotype has just one count. The chain uses TRBV5-6 and TRBJ1-4; TRBD1 might be the D (5 bases). This CDR3 is 14 amino acids long. Germline V gives CDR1 SGHDT, CDR2 YYEEEE. V dropped 0 bases and J dropped 7 bases, with 10 bases sitting between them. CDR3 residues: CASSLAGRGEKLFF. The CDR3 region has the DNA TGTGCCAGCAGCTTGGCCGGGAGGGGTGAAAAACTGTTTTTT.

The chain links TRBV14 to TRBJ2-3, with D maybe TRBD2 (6 bases). V shed 1 base and J shed 3 bases, with 14 bases lying between them. The CDR3 is 16 residues long. Germline CDR1 and CDR2: SGHDN and FVKESK. CDR3 in amino acids: CASSQVWGELTDTQYF. The CDR3 DNA is TGTGCCAGCAGCCAAGTTTGGGGGGAGTTGACAGATACGCAGTATTTT.

Only a few counts were recorded for this clonotype. V and J are TRBV27 and TRBJ1-5; the D is unclear. Trimming left V 1 base short and J 0 bases short, with 7 bases between. Germline V CDR1 and CDR2: MNHEY, SMNVEV (reference sequence). The CDR3 loop spans 15 amino acids. In nucleotides, the CDR3 is TGTGCCAGCAGTTTATACGGGAATAGCAATCAGCCCCAGCATTTT. This gives the protein CASSLYGNSNQPQHF.

This clonotype was found many times. This chain links TRBV9 with TRBJ1-2; TRBD1 matches at 9 bases. There are 14 residues in the CDR3. Trimming removed 4 bases from V and 8 bases from J; junction bases left unmatched: 9. Germline V CDR1 and CDR2: SGDLS, YYNGEE. The CDR3 protein is CASSTGQGIRGYTF. The CDR3 region has the DNA TGTGCCAGCAGCACGGGACAGGGAATTAGAGGCTACACCTTC.

This clonotype was observed many times. V usage is TRBV9 and J usage is TRBJ1-6; 7 bases line up with TRBD1. This CDR3 is 15 amino acids long. Germline CDR1 reads SGDLS; CDR2 reads YYNGEE. V shed 2 bases, J shed 7 bases, and the junction held 6 bases outside the gene matches. CDR3 sequence reads: CASSVTGSGNSPLHF. In DNA, the CDR3 is TGTGCCAGCAGCGTGACAGGGTCAGGGAATTCACCCCTCCACTTT. The whole variable domain, filled in from reference TRBV9 and TRBJ1-6, reads DSGVTQTPKHLITATGQRVTLRCSPRSGDLSVYWYQQSLDQGLQFLIQYYNGEERAKGNILERFSAQQFPDLHSELNLSSLELGDSALYFCASSVTGSGNSPLHFGNGTRLTVT.

This clonotype appeared once. The genes are TRBV7-8 and TRBJ2-7, with 9 nucleotides matching TRBD2. Per germline, CDR1 SGHVS and CDR2 FQNEAQ. The CDR3 spans 15 residues. Unmatched junction bases numbered 8, after V lost 3 bases and J lost 5 bases. The CDR3 loop reads CASSLEASGNDEQYF. Here the CDR3 DNA reads TGTGCCAGCAGCTTGGAGGCTAGCGGGAATGACGAGCAGTACTTC.

For this clonotype: Being one base from a much bigger clone, this may be a read error. The gene calls are TRBV7-2 and TRBJ2-1, with a tentative D call TRBD2 (5 bases). V was shortened by 5 bases and J by 6 bases, with 11 bases between the two germline ends. This CDR3 region has 13 residues. Germline V gene lookup returns CDR1 SGHTA and CDR2 FQGNSA. CDR3 nucleotides: TGTGCCAGCAGCCCGGACTCCCGCAATGAGCAGTTCTTC. Its protein is CASSPDSRNEQFF.

In this sample, this clonotype turned up many times. V usage is TRBV6-2 or TRBV6-3 and J usage is TRBJ1-2; TRBD1 agrees at 9 bases. The ends lost 6 bases at V and 8 bases at J; junction bases unmatched: 7. The CDR3 totals 13 residues. Germline CDR1 MNHEY, CDR2 SVGEGT. This CDR3 reads CASRRQGDRGYTF. The DNA of the CDR3 is TGTGCCAGCAGAAGACAGGGGGATAGAGGCTACACCTTC.

This clonotype was counted ten times or more. The genes are TRBV27 and TRBJ1-1, with 8 bases aligning to TRBD1. The CDR3 sequence is 12 residues long. Germline trimming cut 5 bases from V and 5 bases from J; bases unmatched to any gene: 1. Germline V gene lookup returns CDR1 MNHEY and CDR2 SMNVEV (reference sequence). For the CDR3, the DNA is TGTGCCAGCAGTAGACAGGGGACTGAAGCTTTCTTT. This gives the protein CASSRQGTEAFF.

The V call is TRBV29-1, the J call TRBJ2-7, with D uncertain. Judging by the DNA end, TRBJ2-5 fits better; the J call may be wrong. The V gene's germline CDR1 is SQVTM and CDR2 ANQGSEA. The CDR3 contains 13 residues. CDR3 region: CSVVLENQETQYF. CDR3 nucleotide sequence: TGCAGCGTTGTGTTGGAAAACCAAGAGACCCAGTACTTC.

This clonotype occurred once. The V call is TRBV2, the J call TRBJ1-6; D may be TRBD1 (5 bases). Germline V CDR1 and CDR2: SNHLY, FYNNEI. V shed 3 bases and J shed 10 bases, with 13 bases lying between them. The CDR3 has 14 amino acids. For the CDR3, the DNA is TGTGCCAGCAGTGACCAGGGAGTGGGCTCACCCCTCCACTTT. Encoded protein: CASSDQGVGSPLHF.

DNA of the CDR3: TGTGCCAGCAACTCCCGGGGGAAAGAGACCCAGTACTTC. This codes for CASNSRGKETQYF. This rearrangement joins TRBV5-8 to TRBJ2-5; the D gene is possibly TRBD2 (6 bases). Trimming left V 6 bases short and J 3 bases short, with 12 bases between. CDR1 SGHTS and CDR2 YDEGEE come from the germline V gene. The CDR3 totals 13 residues.